The 16 T cell receptor beta chains given below trace back to one sample, sequenced in a study of human T cells and chemical hapten exposure. Time point in this sample: healthy volunteer bleed at 6 weeks. The total RNA was obtained from whole blood that was not fractionated. TCRdb redid the calling of the RACE reads with MiXCR, one entry per CDR3 protein. Of about 30,000 distinct CDR3 sequences listed, about 5.5% are singletons. Source material: whole blood. All receptors come from a human donor in good health. Some clones in this sample may be carry-over from other donors' samples.

This clonotype has ten or more counts. The rearrangement joins TRBV7-9 to TRBJ1-1; possible D gene TRBD1, 6 bases. Trimming pared 5 bases from V and 9 bases from J, leaving 16 bases between. The CDR3 extends over 13 amino acids. Germline loops: CDR1 SEHNR, CDR2 FQNEAQ (reference sequence). The CDR3 spells CASSQSGGGQAFF. In DNA, the CDR3 is TGTGCCAGCAGCCAATCCGGGGGCGGCCAAGCTTTCTTT. The variable domain in full, completed from reference TRBV7-9 and TRBJ1-1, reads DTGVSQNPRHKITKRGQNVTFRCDPISEHNRLYWYRQTLGQGPEFLTYFQNEAQLEKSRLLSDRFSAERPKGSFSTLEIQRTEQGDSAMYLCASSQSGGGQAFFGQGTRLTVV.

This clonotype was counted between two and nine times. The gene calls are TRBV20-1 and TRBJ1-4; no definite D call. The CDR3 loop spans 14 amino acids. The V gene lost 0 bases and the J gene lost 5 bases, with 10 bases spanning the gap. CDR1 is DFQATT and CDR2 is SNEGSKA in the germline V gene (reference sequence). The CDR3 spells CSARDARCNEKLFF. The CDR3 nucleotides are TGCAGTGCTAGAGATGCGCGGTGCAATGAAAAACTGTTTTTT.

Only a few counts were recorded for this clonotype. The chain joins TRBV6-2 or TRBV6-3 to TRBJ2-7; TRBD1 agrees at 8 bases. This CDR3 has 16 amino acids. With V trimmed by 6 bases and J by 7 bases, 17 bases remained unmatched. The germline V gene encodes CDR1 MNHEY and CDR2 SVGEGT. CDR3 residues: CASRGVPYRDRREQYF. The DNA for the CDR3 is TGTGCCAGCAGGGGGGTCCCATACCGGGACAGGCGGGAGCAGTACTTC.

This clonotype was seen repeatedly, ten times or more. The rearrangement uses TRBV29-1 and TRBJ2-4, with 11 bases matching TRBD2. Germline V gene data show CDR1 as SQVTM and CDR2 as ANQGSEA. J gave up 7 bases and V 4 bases, and 9 bases lay outside the gene matches. The CDR3 is made up of 15 amino acids. This CDR3 reads CSVGLAGGSSNIQYF. The CDR3 DNA reads TGCAGCGTTGGGCTAGCGGGAGGTAGCAGCAACATTCAGTACTTC.

In its sample, this clonotype was seen many times. In DNA, the CDR3 is TGTGCCAGCAGTTTGGTGATCGGGGGCCTTGAAGCTTTCTTT. This encodes CASSLVIGGLEAFF. V is TRBV28 and J is TRBJ1-1; perhaps TRBD1 as D (6 bases). Germline CDR1 and CDR2: MDHEN and SYDVKM. The CDR3 length is 14 residues. V was clipped by 3 bases and J by 7 bases, with 15 bases between them.

The sample holds many counts of this clonotype. The rearrangement links TRBV29-1 to TRBJ2-5; TRBD2 aligns across 10 bases. Germline V gene sequence: CDR1 SQVTM, CDR2 ANQGSEA. This CDR3 is built from 15 residues. V lost 3 bases to trimming and J lost 5 bases; unmatched junction nucleotides: 9. In DNA, the CDR3 is TGCAGCGTTGAGGCAAGCGGGAGGGCCTCTGAGACCCAGTACTTC. It is translated as CSVEASGRASETQYF.

This clonotype was counted ten times or more. This rearrangement joins TRBV19 to TRBJ1-2, with 7 positions matching TRBD1. There are 14 residues in the CDR3. CDR1 LNHDA and CDR2 SQIVND come from the germline V gene (reference sequence). J was trimmed by 2 bases and V by 5 bases; bases with no gene match: 5. The CDR3 DNA follows: TGTGCCAGTAGTCGTTCGACAGGGAACTATGGCTACACCTTC. It encodes CASSRSTGNYGYTF.

This clonotype appeared a few times. This sequence joins TRBV6-5 and TRBJ1-2; a weak D match, TRBD1 (5 bases). The V gene lost 6 bases and the J gene lost 3 bases, with 14 bases spanning the gap. CDR1 is MNHEY and CDR2 is SVGAGI in the germline V gene. CDR3 size: 14 residues. The CDR3 DNA reads TGTGCCAGCAGGCAGCCAGGGAAACACTATGGCTACACCTTC. Protein sequence: CASRQPGKHYGYTF.

Many counts were recorded for this clonotype. The chain recombines TRBV6-1 with TRBJ1-5; possibly TRBD1 for D (6 bases). The CDR3 runs 13 residues. Trimming shortened V by 1 base and J by 6 bases, and 7 bases separated the two germline ends. The germline CDR1 and CDR2 sequences are MNHNS and SASEGT. This CDR3 is CASSEEGGQPQHF. CDR3 DNA: TGTGCCAGCAGTGAAGAGGGGGGTCAGCCCCAGCATTTT.

In its sample, this clonotype was seen many times. V gene TRBV20-1 combines with J gene TRBJ2-1, with TRBD2 matching over 7 bases. This CDR3 region has 14 residues. J gave up 6 bases and V 5 bases, and 10 bases lay outside the gene matches. Germline CDR1 DFQATT, CDR2 SNEGSKA (reference sequence). CDR3 sequence: CSAPVRLAVNEQFF. CDR3 nucleotides: TGCAGTGCTCCGGTCCGGCTAGCGGTCAATGAGCAGTTCTTC.

This clonotype was counted between two and nine times. The chain has TRBV20-1 and TRBJ1-1, with 10 bases lining up with TRBD1. CDR1 is DFQATT and CDR2 is SNEGSKA in the germline V gene (reference sequence). J was trimmed by 4 bases and V by 6 bases; bases with no gene match: 5. The CDR3 is made up of 13 amino acids. The CDR3 reads CSAPGTGVTEAFF. DNA for the CDR3: TGCAGTGCCCCCGGGACAGGGGTCACTGAAGCTTTCTTT.

This clonotype was counted ten times or more. The chain has TRBV7-2 and TRBJ2-1; 7 positions agree with TRBD1. V was clipped by 4 bases and J by 13 bases; unmatched bases: 13. The CDR3 covers 14 residues. The germline V gene encodes CDR1 SGHTA and CDR2 FQGNSA. CDR3 coding DNA: TGTGCCAGCAGCTCGCCGGCCCCGGGACAGCAACAGTTCTTC. It encodes CASSSPAPGQQQFF.

This clonotype was counted many times. The chain is built from TRBV24-1 and TRBJ2-3, with 9 nucleotides matching TRBD1. The CDR3 covers 16 residues. The junction had 8 bases not matched to a gene; V was cut back by 3 bases and J by 5 bases. Germline V gene data show CDR1 as KGHDR and CDR2 as SFDVKD. CDR3 sequence: CATSDLRGQGLDTQYF. In DNA, the CDR3 is TGTGCCACCAGTGATCTACGGGGACAGGGTTTAGATACGCAGTATTTT.

J is TRBJ2-1 and V is TRBV5-1, with D possibly being TRBD2 (5 bases). CDR3 size: 16 residues. CDR1 and CDR2 from the germline V gene are SGHRS and YFSETQ. Trimming pared 2 bases from V and 4 bases from J, leaving 16 bases between. The CDR3: CASSLIARDGYNEQFF. CDR3 nucleotides: TGCGCCAGCAGCTTAATAGCGAGGGATGGTTACAATGAGCAGTTCTTC.

This clonotype showed up many times. The chain has TRBV29-1 and TRBJ2-2, with 8 bases that match TRBD1. The V gene end was trimmed by 6 bases and the J gene end by 4 bases; junction bases not matched to a gene: 4. In germline, CDR1 is SQVTM, CDR2 ANQGSEA. This CDR3 is built from 13 residues. CDR3: CSVWDRTTGELFF. CDR3 bases: TGCAGCGTGTGGGACAGGACCACCGGGGAGCTGTTTTTT.

This clonotype was seen many times. This chain connects TRBV21-1 to TRBJ2-1; TRBD1, the table's D call, lacks a check against the DNA. TRBV21-1 is given as a pseudogene. The CDR3 loop spans 15 amino acids. The CDR3 is CASSPWTGWVLGRFF. The CDR3 region has the DNA TGTGCCAGCAGCCCCTGGACAGGGTGGGTTTTGGGTCGGTTCTTC.